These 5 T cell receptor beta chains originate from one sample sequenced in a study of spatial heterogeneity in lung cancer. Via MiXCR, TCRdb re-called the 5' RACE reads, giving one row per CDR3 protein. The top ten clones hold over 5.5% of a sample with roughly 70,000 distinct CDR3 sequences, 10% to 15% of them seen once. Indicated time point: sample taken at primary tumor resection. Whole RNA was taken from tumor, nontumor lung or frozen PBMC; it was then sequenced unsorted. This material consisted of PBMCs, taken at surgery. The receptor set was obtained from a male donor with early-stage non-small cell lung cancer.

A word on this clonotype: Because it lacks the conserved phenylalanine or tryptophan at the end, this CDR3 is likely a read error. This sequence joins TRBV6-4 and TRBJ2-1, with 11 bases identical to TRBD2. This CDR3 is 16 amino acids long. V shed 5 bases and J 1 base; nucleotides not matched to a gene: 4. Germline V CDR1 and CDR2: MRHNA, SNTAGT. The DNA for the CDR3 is TGTGCCAGCAGTAAGATAGCGGGAGGGTCCTACAATGAGCAGTTCTCC. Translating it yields CASSKIAGGSYNEQFS.

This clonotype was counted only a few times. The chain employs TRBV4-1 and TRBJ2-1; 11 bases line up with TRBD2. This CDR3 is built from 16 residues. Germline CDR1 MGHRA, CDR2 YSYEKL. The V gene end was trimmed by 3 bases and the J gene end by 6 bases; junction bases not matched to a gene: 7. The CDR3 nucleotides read TGCGCCAGCAGCCAGACGCCTAGCGGGAGGAGCAATGAGCAGTTCTTC. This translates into CASSQTPSGRSNEQFF.

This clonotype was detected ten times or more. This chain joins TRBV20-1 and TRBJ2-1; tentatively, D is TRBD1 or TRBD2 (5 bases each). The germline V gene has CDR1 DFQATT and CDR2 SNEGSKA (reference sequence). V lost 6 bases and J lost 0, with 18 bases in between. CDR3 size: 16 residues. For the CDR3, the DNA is TGCAGTGCCTCCGGCCGGGGACGAAGCTCCTACAATGAGCAGTTCTTC. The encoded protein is CSASGRGRSSYNEQFF.

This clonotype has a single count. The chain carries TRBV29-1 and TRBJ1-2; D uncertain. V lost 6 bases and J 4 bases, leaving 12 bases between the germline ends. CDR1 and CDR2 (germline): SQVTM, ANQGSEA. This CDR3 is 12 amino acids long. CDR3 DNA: TGCAGCGTAGGTCAGTCCCCCTATGGCTACACCTTC. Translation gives CSVGQSPYGYTF.

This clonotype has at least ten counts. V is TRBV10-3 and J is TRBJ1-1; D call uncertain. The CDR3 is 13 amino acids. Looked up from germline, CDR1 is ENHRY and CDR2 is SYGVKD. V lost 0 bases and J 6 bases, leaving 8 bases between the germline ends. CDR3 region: CAISESVAAEAFF. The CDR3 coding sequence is TGTGCCATCAGTGAGTCCGTGGCCGCTGAAGCTTTCTTT.